The rows below give T cell receptor beta chains drawn from one sample of a study of T cell responses to AZD1222 COVID-19 vaccine. Repertoires were generated with immunoSEQ multiplex PCR, while TCRdb's copy carries only in-frame clones and drops some. The sample carries fewer than 200,000 clones, about nine tenths recorded once. The sample in question was peripheral blood, obtained 28 days after the second AZD1222 dose. All receptors come from an adult who received the AZD1222 COVID-19 vaccine. Both conserved end residues are part of each CDR3. Fields, in order: V gene, D gene, CDR3 protein. D genes are given only for firm matches.

V gene: TRBV30; D gene: NA; CDR3 protein: CAVRRVGDIQYF
V gene: TRBV27; D gene: TRBD1; CDR3 protein: CASSIGQGLAKNIQYF
V gene: TRBV12-3/TRBV12-4; D gene: NA; CDR3 protein: CASSLNRELFF
V gene: TRBV7-2; D gene: NA; CDR3 protein: CASSLGASRNYGYTF
V gene: TRBV2; D gene: NA; CDR3 protein: CASSEVRRVNEQFF
V gene: TRBV6-5; D gene: NA; CDR3 protein: CASSYGLGETQYF
V gene: TRBV7-6; D gene: TRBD1; CDR3 protein: CASSSTGAPDTQYF
V gene: TRBV7-2; D gene: NA; CDR3 protein: CASSLGAGRTSGYGYTF
V gene: TRBV7-8; D gene: TRBD2; CDR3 protein: CASSHTRGGGGYEQYF
V gene: TRBV9; D gene: TRBD1; CDR3 protein: CASSVGRGQGTHGYTF
V gene: TRBV6-2/TRBV6-3; D gene: NA; CDR3 protein: CASSETGTSNGYTF
V gene: TRBV18; D gene: NA; CDR3 protein: CASSPTGGYEQYF
V gene: TRBV5-1; D gene: NA; CDR3 protein: CASSLDGQATNEKLFF
V gene: TRBV9; D gene: NA; CDR3 protein: CASSVEGSGYEQYF
V gene: TRBV5-4; D gene: NA; CDR3 protein: CASSLDGNYGYTF
V gene: TRBV7-9; D gene: NA; CDR3 protein: CASSPVRVSGGYTGELFF
V gene: TRBV11-3; D gene: NA; CDR3 protein: CASSLDGRMGDTEAFF
V gene: TRBV7-2; D gene: NA; CDR3 protein: CASSSGTGNTGELFF
V gene: TRBV5-6; D gene: NA; CDR3 protein: CASSYGQKTLNTEAFF
V gene: TRBV19; D gene: TRBD2; CDR3 protein: CASHPPPLAGSTGELFF
V gene: TRBV30; D gene: NA; CDR3 protein: CAWIRSGYGDTEAFF
V gene: TRBV29-1; D gene: NA; CDR3 protein: CSVEERGKDTF
V gene: TRBV6-5; D gene: NA; CDR3 protein: CASSYSGSENTEAFF
V gene: TRBV12-3/TRBV12-4; D gene: NA; CDR3 protein: CASTAGRPYGYTF
V gene: TRBV4-2; D gene: NA; CDR3 protein: CASSPGSSTNEKLFF
V gene: TRBV7-9; D gene: NA; CDR3 protein: CASSSGTYNSPLHF
V gene: TRBV4-1; D gene: NA; CDR3 protein: CASSQVGGPNYGYTF
V gene: TRBV28; D gene: NA; CDR3 protein: CASSPRGAANTEAFF
V gene: TRBV15; D gene: NA; CDR3 protein: CATSREGRYGYTF
V gene: TRBV5-5; D gene: NA; CDR3 protein: CASSLVTGNTIYF
V gene: TRBV11-3; D gene: NA; CDR3 protein: CASSPTGWAEAFF
V gene: TRBV7-9; D gene: NA; CDR3 protein: CASSLLSGETQYF
V gene: TRBV14; D gene: NA; CDR3 protein: CASSQVGGPLGTEAFF
V gene: TRBV30; D gene: NA; CDR3 protein: CAWKGPANEQFF
V gene: TRBV7-8; D gene: NA; CDR3 protein: CASSLGGTGSGNTIYF
V gene: TRBV27; D gene: NA; CDR3 protein: CASSLVGGIPSGEQYF
V gene: TRBV18; D gene: NA; CDR3 protein: CASSPPSRTEAFF
V gene: TRBV2; D gene: NA; CDR3 protein: CASSDRAKGNQPQHF
V gene: TRBV30; D gene: NA; CDR3 protein: CAWSGKDSMISEAFF
V gene: TRBV6-4; D gene: NA; CDR3 protein: CASSDSLTGYNEQFF
V gene: TRBV4-2; D gene: TRBD1; CDR3 protein: CASSNRGPDRSYTF
V gene: TRBV6-2/TRBV6-3; D gene: NA; CDR3 protein: CASSYSGTYPTDTQYF
V gene: TRBV18; D gene: NA; CDR3 protein: CASSPVAANTGELFF
V gene: TRBV27; D gene: NA; CDR3 protein: CASSLGRGGSGELFF
V gene: TRBV12-3/TRBV12-4; D gene: NA; CDR3 protein: CASSSQAYNEQFF
V gene: TRBV5-1; D gene: TRBD1; CDR3 protein: CASSFAGQGLPNTEAFF
V gene: TRBV11-2; D gene: NA; CDR3 protein: CASSLAPIKEKLFF
V gene: TRBV11-2; D gene: NA; CDR3 protein: CASSLNNRDGYTF
V gene: TRBV27; D gene: NA; CDR3 protein: CASSLLGGPGANVLTF
V gene: TRBV30; D gene: NA; CDR3 protein: CAWSQGLGTQYF
V gene: TRBV7-2; D gene: NA; CDR3 protein: CANTQWGFGSPLHF
V gene: TRBV15; D gene: TRBD1; CDR3 protein: CATSGGQGMIPFYEQFF